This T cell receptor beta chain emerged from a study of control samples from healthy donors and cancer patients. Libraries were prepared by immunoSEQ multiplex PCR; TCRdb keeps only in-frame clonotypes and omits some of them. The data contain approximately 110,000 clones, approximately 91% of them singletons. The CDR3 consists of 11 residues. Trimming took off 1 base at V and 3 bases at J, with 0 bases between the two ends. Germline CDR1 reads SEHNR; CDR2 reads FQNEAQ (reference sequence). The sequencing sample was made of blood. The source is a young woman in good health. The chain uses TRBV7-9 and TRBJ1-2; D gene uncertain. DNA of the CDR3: TGTGCCAGCAGCTTAGACTATGGCTACACCTTC. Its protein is CASSLDYGYTF. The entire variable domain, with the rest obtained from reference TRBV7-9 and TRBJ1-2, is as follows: DTGVSQNPRHKITKRGQNVTFRCDPISEHNRLYWYRQTLGQGPEFLTYFQNEAQLEKSRLLSDRFSAERPKGSFSTLEIQRTEQGDSAMYLCASSLDYGYTFGSGTRLTVV.